One sample yielded the 13 T cell receptor beta chains listed below, sequenced in a study of T cell changes during pregnancy in multiple sclerosis. Some clones are missing from TCRdb's copy, which holds only in-frame ones; the method was immunoSEQ multiplex PCR. The table shows tens of thousands of clones, with approximately 89% occurring only once. The specimen was peripheral blood, collected before pregnancy. The receptor set was obtained from a female donor with multiple sclerosis, enrolled in a pregnancy study.

The chain couples TRBV2 to TRBJ1-1; D is possibly TRBD1 (6 bases). Germline loops: CDR1 SNHLY, CDR2 FYNNEI. The CDR3 is made up of 13 amino acids. V lost 10 bases to trimming and J lost 4 bases, with 16 bases between them. DNA for the CDR3: TGTGCCACCAAACAGGGCGGGGGCACTGAAGCTTTCTTT. Protein product: CATKQGGGTEAFF.

The chain combines TRBV5-8 with TRBJ1-1, with 9 bases aligning to TRBD1. Germline loops: CDR1 SGHTS, CDR2 YDEGEE. The CDR3 has 18 amino acids. The trim removed 4 bases at V and 1 base at J, leaving 14 bases unmatched. The CDR3 sequence is CASSPPGQGTFWNTEAFF. As DNA, the CDR3 is TGTGCCAGCAGCCCGCCGGGACAGGGTACGTTTTGGAACACTGAAGCTTTCTTT. The variable domain in full, completed from reference TRBV5-8 and TRBJ1-1, reads EAGVTQSPTHLIKTRGQQATLRCSPISGHTSVYWYQQALGLGLQFLLWYDEGEERNRGNFPPRFSGRQFPNYSSELNVNALELEDSALYLCASSPPGQGTFWNTEAFFGQGTRLTVV.

The chain uses TRBV6-7 and TRBJ2-4; no firm D call. TRBV6-7 is filed as an ORF, its function uncertain. This CDR3 contains 17 residues. Trimming left V 0 bases short and J 1 base short, with 13 bases between. The CDR3 nucleotides are TGTGCCAGCAGTTACTCTTTTGAGTTGAGGGCCAAAAACATTCAGTACTTC. Its translation: CASSYSFELRAKNIQYF.

The rearrangement uses TRBV5-1 and TRBJ2-7; 14 bases match TRBD2. Trimming cost V 1 base and J 3 bases; bases outside gene matches: 3. CDR1 is SGHRS and CDR2 is YFSETQ in the germline V gene. The CDR3 is made up of 16 amino acids. CDR3 sequence: CASSLQGLAGVYEQYF. The CDR3 nucleotides are TGCGCCAGCAGCTTGCAGGGACTAGCGGGAGTCTACGAGCAGTACTTC.

The chain links TRBV10-3 to TRBJ1-5, with 9 bases fitting TRBD1. The CDR3 is 14 residues long. The germline V gene encodes CDR1 ENHRY and CDR2 SYGVKD. V was clipped by 3 bases and J by 6 bases; unmatched bases: 3. The CDR3, as DNA: TGTGCCATCAGTGACAGGACAGGGGTTCAGCCCCAGCATTTT. It translates to CAISDRTGVQPQHF.

DNA of the CDR3: TGTGCCAGCTCGGAACAGGGACGAACTGGCTATGGCTACACCTTC. Translating gives CASSEQGRTGYGYTF. The chain carries TRBV19 and TRBJ1-2; a possible D gene is TRBD1 (6 bases). CDR3 length: 15 amino acids. V dropped 9 bases and J dropped 4 bases, with 21 bases sitting between them. Per germline, CDR1 LNHDA and CDR2 SQIVND (reference sequence). The full variable domain, rest sourced from reference TRBV19 and TRBJ1-2, is DGGITQSPKYLFRKEGQNVTLSCEQNLNHDAMYWYRQDPGQGLRLIYYSQIVNDFQKGDIAEGYSVSREKKESFPLTVTSAQKNPTAFYLCASSEQGRTGYGYTFGSGTRLTVV.

The V call is TRBV2, the J call TRBJ1-1; 12 bases are shared with TRBD1. Germline V gene data show CDR1 as SNHLY and CDR2 as FYNNEI. The junction had 21 bases not matched to a gene; V was cut back by 8 bases and J by 11 bases. The CDR3 extends over 17 amino acids. CDR3 DNA: TGTGCCAGCTACCCCATCAACCTGGGGACAGGGGGCAGGGGGGCTTTCTTT. Translating it yields CASYPINLGTGGRGAFF.

V gene TRBV19 combines with J gene TRBJ1-1; maybe TRBD1 (5 bases). V was clipped by 3 bases and J by 5 bases, with 10 bases between them. The CDR3 totals 13 residues. The germline V gene encodes CDR1 LNHDA and CDR2 SQIVND (reference sequence). The CDR3 coding sequence is TGTGCCAGTAGTATGGCGGGGGGGACTGAAGCTTTCTTT. Translating gives CASSMAGGTEAFF. Supplemented by reference TRBV19 and TRBJ1-1, the full variable domain reads DGGITQSPKYLFRKEGQNVTLSCEQNLNHDAMYWYRQDPGQGLRLIYYSQIVNDFQKGDIAEGYSVSREKKESFPLTVTSAQKNPTAFYLCASSMAGGTEAFFGQGTRLTVV.

The chain is built from TRBV2 and TRBJ1-5; no reliable D call. Looked up from germline, CDR1 is SNHLY and CDR2 is FYNNEI. The CDR3 length is 14 residues. V was shortened by 5 bases and J by 3 bases, with 11 bases between the two germline ends. The CDR3 protein is CASSKSANNQPQHF. The CDR3 DNA reads TGTGCCAGCAGTAAGAGCGCGAACAATCAGCCCCAGCATTTT.

The rearrangement joins TRBV21-1 to TRBJ1-2; TRBD1, the table's D call, lacks a check against the DNA. TRBV21-1 is labeled a pseudogene. This CDR3 contains 11 residues. CDR3 loop: CASSGTDGYTF. CDR3 coding DNA: TGTGCCAGCAGCGGGACAGACGGCTACACCTTC.

This chain links TRBV6-1 with TRBJ1-2; a weak D match, TRBD1 (5 bases). V was shortened by 4 bases and J by 4 bases, with 16 bases between the two germline ends. CDR3 length: 15 amino acids. Looked up from germline, CDR1 is MNHNS and CDR2 is SASEGT. CDR3 coding DNA: TGTGCCAGCAGTGCAGATAGGAGTCAGGGCTATGGCTACACCTTC. Amino acids: CASSADRSQGYGYTF.

The rearrangement uses TRBV5-1 and TRBJ2-1; 9 bases line up with TRBD2. The CDR3 spans 15 residues. Germline CDR1 is SGHRS and CDR2 is YFSETQ. Trimming at V came to 6 bases and at J to 6 bases, leaving 10 bases not matched to a gene. DNA for the CDR3: TGCGCCAGCAATCATCTAGCGGGAACGGGCAATGAGCAGTTCTTC. It is translated as CASNHLAGTGNEQFF.

V gene TRBV19 combines with J gene TRBJ1-1; D not certain. This CDR3 region has 14 residues. CDR1 and CDR2 from the germline V gene are LNHDA and SQIVND (reference sequence). V dropped 4 bases and J dropped 10 bases, with 19 bases sitting between them. The CDR3 loop is CASSSTLRPNGAFF. The CDR3 DNA reads as TGTGCCAGTAGTAGTACCCTGAGGCCCAATGGAGCTTTCTTT.